The subject of this entry is one TCR beta chain. The antigen remains undetermined. This record comes from a study of cytomegalovirus exposure and HLA in healthy donors. Data came from immunoSEQ multiplex PCR; TCRdb stores just in-frame clones and leaves some out. The table includes about 250,000 clones, roughly 87% detected once. Trimming cost V 5 bases and J 2 bases; bases outside gene matches: 5. Germline-derived CDR1 and CDR2 are LNHDA and SQIVND (reference sequence). CDR3 length: 14 amino acids. Regarding the study as a whole: CMV antigen specificity of a few CMV-associated chains was confirmed in vitro. Listed as cytomegalovirus-associated were 164 TCR beta chains.

This clonotype originated in a man younger than 30 in good health and CMV-seropositive. The J gene is TRBJ1-1, the V gene TRBV19, with TRBD1 matching 7 bases. The sequenced material came from PBMCs. CDR3 coding DNA: TGTGCCAGTAGTTTCGACAGGGTAAACACTGAAGCTTTCTTT. This gives the protein CASSFDRVNTEAFF.